One TCR beta chain is described in this entry. Its antigen is unknown. The sample comes from a study of blood T cells in healthy people across ages. Study-wide results and limits: There were more naive CD4+ cells and higher diversity in long-lived donors than in aged donors.

Using a J-beta primer mix together with a sample-barcoded 5' primer, a second PCR was run for roughly 6 to 11 cycles. TCRdb itself ran the 5' RACE reads through MiXCR, one entry per CDR3 protein. The sample contains about 1,400,000 distinct CDR3 sequences, 35% to 45% of which appear only once. V was cut by 0 bases and J by 5 bases, with 11 bases left in between. The CDR3 length is 15 residues. Per germline, CDR1 LGHDT and CDR2 YNNKEL (reference sequence). The sample taken for sequencing was blood. The chain has TRBV3-1 and TRBJ2-1, with a tentative D call TRBD1 (5 bases). The clonotype was recovered from a woman between 18 and 29 years old in good health. The CDR3 loop reads CASSQDTAGNNEQFF. In DNA, the CDR3 is TGTGCCAGCAGCCAAGATACGGCAGGGAACAATGAGCAGTTCTTC.